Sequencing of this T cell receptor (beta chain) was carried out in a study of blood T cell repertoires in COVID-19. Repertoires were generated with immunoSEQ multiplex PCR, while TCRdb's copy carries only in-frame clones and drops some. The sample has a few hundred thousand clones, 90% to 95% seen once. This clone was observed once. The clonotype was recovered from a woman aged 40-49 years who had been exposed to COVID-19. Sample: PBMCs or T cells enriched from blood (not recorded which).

The DNA for the CDR3 is TGCGCCAGCAGCTTGGTAGCAGGGGATGGCTACACCTTC. Protein: CASSLVAGDGYTF. This chain connects TRBV5-1 to TRBJ1-2; D possibly corresponds to TRBD1 (6 bases). The CDR3 extends over 13 amino acids. The ends were cut back, 0 bases at V and 6 bases at J, with 9 bases in the middle. CDR1 is SGHRS and CDR2 is YFSETQ in the germline V gene.